What follows is one TCR beta chain and its context. This sample stems from a study of blood T cell repertoires in COVID-19. Study-level background: The study drew acute and convalescent COVID-19 samples from the United States, Italy and Spain. The analysed material was cDNA or gDNA that came from T cells, B-cell-depleted T cells, or PBMCs.

CDR3 length: 17 residues. Germline V lookup: CDR1 WSHSY, CDR2 SAAADI. Germline trimming cut 8 bases from V and 0 bases from J; bases unmatched to any gene: 9. Patients of the Seattle cohort, enrolled during active infection, were followed longitudinally. Per the original methods: Reference gene primers were amplified, and this amplification served to estimate nucleated cell counts. Here immunoSEQ multiplex PCR was the method, and the copy in TCRdb shows in-frame clones only, minus some. V, J and clone size were drawn from that table, and D and trimming were deduced from the DNA. The sample has under 250,000 clones, roughly 85% seen once.

The chain employs TRBV10-2 and TRBJ2-3; 12 bases agree with TRBD2. The sequencing sample was made of peripheral blood. This clonotype was sampled from a woman in her 70s with COVID-19, enrolled during active disease. CDR3 DNA sequence: TGCGCCAGCCAGAGACTAGCGGGAGCTTTAAGCACAGATACGCAGTATTTT. It specifies CASQRLAGALSTDTQYF.